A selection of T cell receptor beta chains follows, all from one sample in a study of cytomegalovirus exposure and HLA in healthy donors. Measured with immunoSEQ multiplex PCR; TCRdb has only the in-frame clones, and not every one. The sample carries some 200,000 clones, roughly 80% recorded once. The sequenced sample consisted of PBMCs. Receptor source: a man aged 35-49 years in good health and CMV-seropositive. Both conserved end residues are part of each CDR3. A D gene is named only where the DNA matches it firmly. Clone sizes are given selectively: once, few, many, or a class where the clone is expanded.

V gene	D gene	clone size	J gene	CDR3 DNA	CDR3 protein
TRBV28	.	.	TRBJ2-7	TGTGCCAGCAGTTTATATCATCAGGAGCAGTACTTC	CASSLYHQEQYF
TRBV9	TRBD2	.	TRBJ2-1	TGTGCCAGCAGCGCAACCGTAGCGGGGGGCAACAATGAGCAGTTCTTC	CASSATVAGGNNEQFF
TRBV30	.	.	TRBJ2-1	TGTGCCTGGGGCGACCGGGATGAGCAGTTCTTC	CAWGDRDEQFF
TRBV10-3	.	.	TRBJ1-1	TGTGCCATCAGTGAGCCCAGCCCAGGGGAGGGCCCTAGATCGGACACTGAAGCTTTCTTT	CAISEPSPGEGPRSDTEAFF
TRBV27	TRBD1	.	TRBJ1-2	TGTGCCAGCAGTCCCGTGACAGGGGACTATGGCTACACCTTC	CASSPVTGDYGYTF
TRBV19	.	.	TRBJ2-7	TGTGCCAGTAGGGCCGTGGGGGCGGGCGAGCAGTACTTC	CASRAVGAGEQYF
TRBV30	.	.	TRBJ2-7	TGTGCCTGGAGTGTACCGAACGGCGAGCAGTACTTC	CAWSVPNGEQYF
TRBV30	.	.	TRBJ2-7	TGTGCCTGGAGTCTAGGGGTAGGGTCCTACGAGCAGTACTTC	CAWSLGVGSYEQYF
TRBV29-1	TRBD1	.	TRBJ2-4	TGCAGCGTTGAAGGACAGGGGGACAAAAACATTCAGTACTTC	CSVEGQGDKNIQYF
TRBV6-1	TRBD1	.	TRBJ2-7	TGTGCCAGCAGTGTGGGAGACAGGGGGTTCGAGCAGTACTTC	CASSVGDRGFEQYF
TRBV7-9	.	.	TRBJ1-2	TGTGCCAGCAGCCCACAGGAGAACTATGGCTACACCTTC	CASSPQENYGYTF
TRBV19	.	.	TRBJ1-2	TGTGCCACCAGACAAGGGGAGGGTGGCTACACCTTC	CATRQGEGGYTF
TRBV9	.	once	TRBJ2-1	TGTGCCAGCAGCCACGGGACTTCGAATGAGCAGTTCTTC	CASSHGTSNEQFF
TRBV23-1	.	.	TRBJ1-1	TGCGCCAGCAGTCAATCGCAGGGGACCACCACTGAAGCTTTCTTT	CASSQSQGTTTEAFF
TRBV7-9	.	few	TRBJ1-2	TGTGCCAGCAGCTCAGGGCCCTCTAACTATGGCTACACCTTC	CASSSGPSNYGYTF
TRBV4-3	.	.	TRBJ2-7	TGCGCCAGCAGCCGAGAAAGGACAGATCCCTACGAGCAGTACTTC	CASSRERTDPYEQYF
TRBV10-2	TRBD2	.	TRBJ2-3	TGCGCCAGCAGGGGGACTAGCGGATCCCTTAGCACAGATACGCAGTATTTT	CASRGTSGSLSTDTQYF
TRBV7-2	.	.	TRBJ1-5	TGTGCCAGCAGCTTAGATCTAGGTCAGCCCCAGCATTTT	CASSLDLGQPQHF
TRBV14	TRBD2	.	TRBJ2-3	TGTGCCAGCAGCCAAGTGTTTCTAGCGGGGAGCACAGATACGCAGTATTTT	CASSQVFLAGSTDTQYF
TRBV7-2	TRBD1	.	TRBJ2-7	TGTGCCAGCAGCTCCGCCGGGACAGGGGGACGGGAGCAGTACTTC	CASSSAGTGGREQYF
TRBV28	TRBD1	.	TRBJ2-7	TGTGCCAGCAGTCGAGCTGGGACAGGGATTGGGGAGCAGTACTTC	CASSRAGTGIGEQYF
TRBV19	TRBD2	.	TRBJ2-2	TGTGCCAGTAGGGGCGGCGGGGGGGCGAACACCGGGGAGCTGTTTTTT	CASRGGGGANTGELFF
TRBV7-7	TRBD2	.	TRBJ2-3	TGTGCTAGCAGCTCGGGACTAGCGGGGGCGCAGTATTTT	CASSSGLAGAQYF
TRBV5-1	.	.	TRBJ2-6	TGCGCCAGCAGCTTGGAACCCCTGAGGGCTCTTGGGGCCAACGTCCTGACTTTC	CASSLEPLRALGANVLTF
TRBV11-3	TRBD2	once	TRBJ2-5	TGTGCCAGCAGCTCGGGGGGGGCACAAGAGACCCAGTACTTC	CASSSGGAQETQYF
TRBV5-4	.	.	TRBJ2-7	TGTGCCAGCAGCTTGGGCCTCAACAGGCGCCCCTACGAGCAGTACTTC	CASSLGLNRRPYEQYF
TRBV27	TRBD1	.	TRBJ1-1	TGTGCCAGCACCCTGGACAGGGGGCACACTGAAGCTTTCTTT	CASTLDRGHTEAFF
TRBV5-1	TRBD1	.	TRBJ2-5	TGCGCCAGCAGCTTGACAGGGGAGCAGTACTTC	CASSLTGEQYF
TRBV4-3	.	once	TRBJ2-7	TGCGCCAGCAGCCCTCAACTAGGTCCCTACGAGCAGTACTTC	CASSPQLGPYEQYF
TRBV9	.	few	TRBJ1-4	TGTGCCAGCAGCGAGGAGGGCGGAGGTGAAAAACTGTTTTTT	CASSEEGGGEKLFF
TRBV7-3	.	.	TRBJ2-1	TGTGCCAGCAGCTTATCAGGGGAGCATGAGCAGTTCTTC	CASSLSGEHEQFF
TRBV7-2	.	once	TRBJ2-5	TGTGCCAGCAGCCGGCGCAGGCCAGAGACCCAGTACTTC	CASSRRRPETQYF
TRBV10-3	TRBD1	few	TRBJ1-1	TGTGCCATCAGAGTACAGGGGCGTCACACTGAAGCTTTCTTT	CAIRVQGRHTEAFF
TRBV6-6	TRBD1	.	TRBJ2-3	TGTGCCAGCAGTCGTACAGGGGCCCTCGGCACAGATACGCAGTATTTT	CASSRTGALGTDTQYF
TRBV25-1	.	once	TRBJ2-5	TGTGCCAGCAGTGACCTTCAAGAGACCCAGTACTTC	CASSDLQETQYF
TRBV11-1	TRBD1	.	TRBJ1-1	TGTGCCAGCAGCCGACTAGGGACAGGGATAATGAACACTGAAGCTTTCTTT	CASSRLGTGIMNTEAFF
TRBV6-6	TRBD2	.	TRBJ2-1	TGTGCCAGCATTTTAGCGGGGGCCCCCTACAATGAGCAGTTCTTC	CASILAGAPYNEQFF